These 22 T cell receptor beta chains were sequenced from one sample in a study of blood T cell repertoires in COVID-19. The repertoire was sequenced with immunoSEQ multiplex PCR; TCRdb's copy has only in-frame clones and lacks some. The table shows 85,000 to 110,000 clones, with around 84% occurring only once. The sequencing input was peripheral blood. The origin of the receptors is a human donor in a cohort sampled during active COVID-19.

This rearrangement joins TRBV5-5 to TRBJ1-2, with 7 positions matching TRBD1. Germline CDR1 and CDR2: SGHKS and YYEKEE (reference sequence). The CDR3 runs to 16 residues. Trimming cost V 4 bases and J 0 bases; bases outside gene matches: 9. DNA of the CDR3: TGTGCCAGCAGCGCTACACAGGGGCCTGCTAACTATGGCTACACCTTC. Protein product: CASSATQGPANYGYTF.

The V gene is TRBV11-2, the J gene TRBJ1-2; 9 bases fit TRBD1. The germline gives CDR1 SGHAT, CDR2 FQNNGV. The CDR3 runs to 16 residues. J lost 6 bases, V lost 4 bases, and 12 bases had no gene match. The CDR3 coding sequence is TGTGCCAGCAGCTCCCTGAACAGGGGGCTGTCGAATGGCTACACCTTC. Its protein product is CASSSLNRGLSNGYTF.

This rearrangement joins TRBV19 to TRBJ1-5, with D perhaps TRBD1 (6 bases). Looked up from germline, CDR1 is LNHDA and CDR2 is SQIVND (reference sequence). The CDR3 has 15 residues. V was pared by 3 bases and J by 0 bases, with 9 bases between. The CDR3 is CASSIGGASNQPQHF. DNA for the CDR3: TGTGCCAGTAGTATTGGGGGCGCTAGCAATCAGCCCCAGCATTTT.

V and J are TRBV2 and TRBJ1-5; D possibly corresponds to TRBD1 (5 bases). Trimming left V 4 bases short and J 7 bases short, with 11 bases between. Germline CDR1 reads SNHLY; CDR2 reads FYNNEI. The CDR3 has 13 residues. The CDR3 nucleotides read TGTGCCAGCAGTGGGTGGAGGGACCAGCCCCAGCATTTT. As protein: CASSGWRDQPQHF.

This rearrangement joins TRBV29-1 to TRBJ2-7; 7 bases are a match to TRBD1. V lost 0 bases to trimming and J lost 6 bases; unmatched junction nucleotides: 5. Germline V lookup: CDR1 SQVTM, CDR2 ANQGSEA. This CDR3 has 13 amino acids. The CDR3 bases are TGCAGCGTTGAAGAGACAGGGTCGGGCGAGCAGTACTTC. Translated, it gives CSVEETGSGEQYF.

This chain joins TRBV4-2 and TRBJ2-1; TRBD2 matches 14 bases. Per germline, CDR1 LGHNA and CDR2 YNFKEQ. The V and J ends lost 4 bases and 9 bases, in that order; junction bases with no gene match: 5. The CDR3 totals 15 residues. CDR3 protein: CASSPLTSGGAEQFF. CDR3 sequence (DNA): TGTGCCAGCAGCCCCTTGACTAGCGGGGGGGCTGAGCAGTTCTTC.

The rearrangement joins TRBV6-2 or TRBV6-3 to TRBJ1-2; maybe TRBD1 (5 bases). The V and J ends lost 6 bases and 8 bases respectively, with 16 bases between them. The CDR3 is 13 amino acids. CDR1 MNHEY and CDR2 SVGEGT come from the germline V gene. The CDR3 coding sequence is TGTGCCAGCAGCGAAGGGGCCCTCCGGGGCTACACCTTC. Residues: CASSEGALRGYTF.

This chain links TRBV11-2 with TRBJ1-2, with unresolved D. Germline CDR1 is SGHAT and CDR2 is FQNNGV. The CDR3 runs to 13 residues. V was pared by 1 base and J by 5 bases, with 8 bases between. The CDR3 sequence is CASSLGRYYGYTF. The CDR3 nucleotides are TGTGCCAGCAGCTTAGGCAGGTATTATGGCTACACCTTC.

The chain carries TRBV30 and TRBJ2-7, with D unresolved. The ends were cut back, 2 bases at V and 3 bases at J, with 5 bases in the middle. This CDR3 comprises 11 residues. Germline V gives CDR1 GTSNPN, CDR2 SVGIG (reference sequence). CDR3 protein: CAWSPLYEQYF. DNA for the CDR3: TGTGCCTGGAGTCCCCTCTACGAGCAGTACTTC.

This chain's CDR3 is CASSPMGVSRNQPQHF. The DNA of the CDR3 is TGTGCCAGCAGCCCTATGGGCGTCAGTCGAAATCAGCCCCAGCATTTT. V and J are TRBV3-1 (or the pseudogene TRBV3-2) and TRBJ1-5; D unresolved. Germline assignment: CDR1 LGHDT and CDR2 YNNKEL (reference sequence). The V and J ends lost 4 bases and 4 bases respectively, with 17 bases between them. CDR3 length: 16 residues.

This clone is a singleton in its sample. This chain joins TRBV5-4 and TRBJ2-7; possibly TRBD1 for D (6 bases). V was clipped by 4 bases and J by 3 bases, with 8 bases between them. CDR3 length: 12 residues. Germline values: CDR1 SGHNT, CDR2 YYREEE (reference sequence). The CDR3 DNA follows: TGTGCCAGCAGCGTGGACAGCTACGAGCAGTACTTC. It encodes CASSVDSYEQYF.

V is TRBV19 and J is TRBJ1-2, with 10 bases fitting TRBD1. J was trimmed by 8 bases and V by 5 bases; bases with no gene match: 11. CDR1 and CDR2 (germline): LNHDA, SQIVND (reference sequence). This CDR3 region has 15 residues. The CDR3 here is CASSPEDRGRVGYTF. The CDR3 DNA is TGTGCCAGTAGTCCCGAAGACAGGGGGCGAGTAGGCTACACCTTC.

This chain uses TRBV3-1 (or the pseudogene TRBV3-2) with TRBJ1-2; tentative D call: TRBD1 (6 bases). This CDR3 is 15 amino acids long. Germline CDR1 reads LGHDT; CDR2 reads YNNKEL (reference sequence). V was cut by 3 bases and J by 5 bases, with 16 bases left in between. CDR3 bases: TGTGCCAGCAGCCACCTAGCCGGGACACTTTATGGCTACACCTTC. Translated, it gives CASSHLAGTLYGYTF.

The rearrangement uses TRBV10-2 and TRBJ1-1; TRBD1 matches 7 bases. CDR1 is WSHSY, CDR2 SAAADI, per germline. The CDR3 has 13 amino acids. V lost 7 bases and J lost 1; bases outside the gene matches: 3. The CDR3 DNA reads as TGCGCCAGCACCTGGACAGGGAACACTGAAGCTTTCTTT. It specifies CASTWTGNTEAFF.

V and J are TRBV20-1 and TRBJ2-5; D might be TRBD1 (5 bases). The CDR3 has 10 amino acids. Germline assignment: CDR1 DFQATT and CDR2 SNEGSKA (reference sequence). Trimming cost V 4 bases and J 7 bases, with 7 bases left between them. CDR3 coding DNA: TGCAGTGCTAAAGGGGTGACCCAGTACTTC. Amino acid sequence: CSAKGVTQYF.

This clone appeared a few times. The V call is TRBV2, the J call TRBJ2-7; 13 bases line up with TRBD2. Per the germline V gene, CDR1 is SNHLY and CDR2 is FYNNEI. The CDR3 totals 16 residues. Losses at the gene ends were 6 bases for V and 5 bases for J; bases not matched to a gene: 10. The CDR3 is CASRTGTSGALDEQYF. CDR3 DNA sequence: TGTGCCAGCAGGACCGGGACTAGCGGGGCGCTGGACGAGCAGTACTTC.

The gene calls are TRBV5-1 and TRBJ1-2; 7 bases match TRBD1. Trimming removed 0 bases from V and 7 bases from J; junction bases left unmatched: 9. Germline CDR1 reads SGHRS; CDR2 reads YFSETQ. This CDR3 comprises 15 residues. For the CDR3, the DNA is TGCGCCAGCAGCTTGGGATCGACAGGGAAGGTTGGCTACACCTTC. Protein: CASSLGSTGKVGYTF. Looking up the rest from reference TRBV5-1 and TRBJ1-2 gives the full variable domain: KAGVTQTPRYLIKTRGQQVTLSCSPISGHRSVSWYQQTPGQGLQFLFEYFSETQRNKGNFPGRFSGRQFSNSRSEMNVSTLELGDSALYLCASSLGSTGKVGYTFGSGTRLTVV.

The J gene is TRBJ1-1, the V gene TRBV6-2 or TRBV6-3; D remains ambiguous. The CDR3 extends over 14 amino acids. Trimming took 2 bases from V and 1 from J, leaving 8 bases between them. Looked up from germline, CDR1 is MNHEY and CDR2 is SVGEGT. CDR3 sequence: CASSYGRRNTEAFF. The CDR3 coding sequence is TGTGCCAGCAGTTACGGGAGGCGGAACACTGAAGCTTTCTTT.

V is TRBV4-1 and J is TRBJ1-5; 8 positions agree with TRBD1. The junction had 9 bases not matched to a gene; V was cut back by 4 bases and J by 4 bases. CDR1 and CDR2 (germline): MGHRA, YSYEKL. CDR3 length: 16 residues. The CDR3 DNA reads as TGCGCCAGCAGCCTTTCTATGGGACAGGTGAATCAGCCCCAGCATTTT. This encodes CASSLSMGQVNQPQHF.

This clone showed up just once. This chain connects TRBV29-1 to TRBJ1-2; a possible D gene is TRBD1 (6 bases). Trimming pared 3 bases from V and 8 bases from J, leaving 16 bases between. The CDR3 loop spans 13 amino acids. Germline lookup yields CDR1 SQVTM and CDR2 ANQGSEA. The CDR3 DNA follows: TGCAGCGTTGATTCGGGGGGAGACAGGGGCTACACCTTC. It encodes CSVDSGGDRGYTF.

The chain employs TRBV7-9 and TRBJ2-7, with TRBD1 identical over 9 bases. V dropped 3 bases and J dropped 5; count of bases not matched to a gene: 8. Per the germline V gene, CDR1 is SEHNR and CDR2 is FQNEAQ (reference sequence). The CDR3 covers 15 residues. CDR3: CASSLLGQGIHEQYF. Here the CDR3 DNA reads TGTGCCAGCAGCTTGTTGGGACAGGGTATCCACGAGCAGTACTTC.

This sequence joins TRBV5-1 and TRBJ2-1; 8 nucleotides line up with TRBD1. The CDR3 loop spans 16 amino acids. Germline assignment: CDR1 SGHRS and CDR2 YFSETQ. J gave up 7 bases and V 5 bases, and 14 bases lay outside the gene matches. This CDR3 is CASRGSGTGLLNEQFF. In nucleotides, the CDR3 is TGCGCCAGCAGGGGGTCCGGGACAGGCCTTCTGAATGAGCAGTTCTTC.